Only a few counts were recorded for the clone carrying this T cell receptor beta chain. Its antigen is undetermined. The data stem from a study of blood T cells in healthy people across ages. Notes on the study in general: Diversity figures derived from one million T cells were judged to underestimate the true value. Aged donors had fewer naive CD4+ cells and lower diversity than long-lived donors.

V lost 0 bases to trimming and J lost 0 bases, with 11 bases between them. Germline lookup yields CDR1 MNHNY and CDR2 SVGAGI (reference sequence). The CDR3 sequence is 17 residues long. A J-beta primer mix and a sample-barcoded 5' primer were used in a second PCR of roughly 6 to 11 cycles. Each cDNA molecule was tagged by a template-switch adaptor that had 12 random nucleotides. TCRdb analysed the 5' RACE reads with MiXCR anew, one entry per CDR3 protein. Among around 1.1 million distinct CDR3 sequences, less than 45% were seen once, and the ten largest hold approximately 14%. The clonotype was recovered from a man between 18 and 29 years old in good health. The sequencing input was blood. V gene TRBV6-6 combines with J gene TRBJ1-4; the D gene is possibly TRBD1 (6 bases). This CDR3 is CASSYSGHPATNEKLFF. The DNA of the CDR3 is TGTGCCAGCAGTTACTCGGGACACCCTGCAACTAATGAAAAACTGTTTTTT.